The 24 T cell receptor beta chains listed next were all sequenced from one sample in a study of cytomegalovirus exposure and HLA in healthy donors. Use of 60 Vbeta and 13 Jbeta primers characterized the PCR. Some clones are missing from TCRdb's copy, which holds only in-frame ones; the method was immunoSEQ multiplex PCR. Of tens of thousands of clones listed, 75% were seen once; the top ten hold roughly 25%. The specimen sequenced was PBMCs. Receptors originate from a woman in her thirties or forties in good health and CMV-seropositive.

The chain uses TRBV2 and TRBJ2-6; no clear D. This CDR3 contains 15 residues. CDR1 is SNHLY and CDR2 is FYNNEI in the germline V gene. V was clipped by 1 base and J by 4 bases, with 8 bases between them. CDR3 sequence (DNA): TGTGCCAGCAGTGAAGGTTTGGCAGGGGCCAACGTCCTGACTTTC. It is translated as CASSEGLAGANVLTF.

The CDR3 DNA reads as TGTGCCAGCAGCGTCCACGGGGGGGCGGACGAGCAGTACTTC. This translates into CASSVHGGADEQYF. The chain recombines TRBV9 with TRBJ2-7; TRBD2 agrees at 8 bases. J was trimmed by 5 bases and V by 2 bases; bases with no gene match: 6. CDR1 and CDR2 (germline): SGDLS, YYNGEE. The CDR3 is 14 residues long.

V usage is TRBV2 and J usage is TRBJ1-6; the D gene is possibly TRBD1 (5 bases). The CDR3 consists of 15 residues. Germline CDR1 and CDR2: SNHLY and FYNNEI. V was trimmed by 7 bases and J by 2 bases, leaving 12 bases between them. In DNA, the CDR3 is TGTGCCAGCATCTCCAGGGTTGCCTATAATTCACCCCTCCACTTT. Protein product: CASISRVAYNSPLHF.

This clone was detected once. This chain uses TRBV9 with TRBJ1-1; perhaps TRBD1 as D (6 bases). CDR3 length: 15 amino acids. The V gene lost 3 bases and the J gene lost 0 bases, with 12 bases spanning the gap. From germline, CDR1 is SGDLS and CDR2 YYNGEE. This CDR3 is CASSAVGALNTEAFF. Written as DNA, the CDR3 is TGTGCCAGCAGCGCGGTGGGGGCTTTGAACACTGAAGCTTTCTTT.

J is TRBJ1-1 and V is TRBV9, with 7 bases aligning to TRBD1. The length of the CDR3 is 14 residues. Germline V CDR1 and CDR2: SGDLS, YYNGEE. Germline trimming cut 3 bases from V and 10 bases from J; bases unmatched to any gene: 12. The CDR3 DNA reads as TGTGCCAGCAGCGCATTACAGGGGTTGGAGGGAGCTTTCTTT. Protein sequence: CASSALQGLEGAFF.

A single count supports this clone. This sequence joins TRBV4-3 and TRBJ2-1; 9 nucleotides agree with TRBD2. The CDR3 sequence is 16 residues long. Germline lookup yields CDR1 LGHNA and CDR2 YSLEER. V lost 1 base, J lost 5 bases, and 6 bases stayed unmatched. CDR3: CASSQVRGGGDNEQFF. The CDR3 region has the DNA TGCGCCAGCAGCCAAGTCAGGGGCGGGGGGGACAATGAGCAGTTCTTC.

V and J are TRBV6-1 and TRBJ2-1; possibly TRBD1 for D (5 bases). CDR3 length: 12 amino acids. Germline CDR1 is MNHNS and CDR2 is SASEGT. The germline V and J ends were trimmed by 10 bases and 6 bases, with 13 bases remaining between them. In DNA, the CDR3 is TGTGCCACCTGGGGCAGCATCAATGAGCAGTTCTTC. Protein product: CATWGSINEQFF.

V is TRBV6-5 and J is TRBJ2-1; TRBD2 aligns across 8 bases. In germline, CDR1 is MNHEY, CDR2 SVGAGI. Losses at the gene ends were 4 bases for V and 7 bases for J; bases not matched to a gene: 12. The CDR3 has 16 residues. The CDR3 DNA is TGTGCCAGCAGTTCCTCCCGGGAGGGAAGGGCGAATGAGCAGTTCTTC. It codes for CASSSSREGRANEQFF.

The chain is built from TRBV7-9 and TRBJ2-3, with 9 bases identical to TRBD1. The CDR3 loop spans 15 amino acids. Losses at the gene ends were 5 bases for V and 7 bases for J; bases not matched to a gene: 10. The V gene's germline CDR1 is SEHNR and CDR2 FQNEAQ (reference sequence). CDR3 loop: CASSGPGQGSNTQYF. The CDR3 DNA is TGTGCCAGCAGCGGACCGGGACAGGGTTCAAATACGCAGTATTTT.

This rearrangement joins TRBV5-1 to TRBJ2-7; D might be TRBD1 (8 bases). This CDR3 region has 14 residues. The ends were cut back, 1 base at V and 6 bases at J, with 14 bases in the middle. Per germline, CDR1 SGHRS and CDR2 YFSETQ. In nucleotides, the CDR3 is TGCGCCAGCAGCTTGTTACAGGGGGGGGTCGAGCAGTACTTC. It specifies CASSLLQGGVEQYF.

The V call is TRBV5-5, the J call TRBJ2-3; 7 positions agree with TRBD1. The J segment lost 4 bases and the V segment lost 1 base, leaving 9 bases of the junction unmatched. Germline V gene sequence: CDR1 SGHKS, CDR2 YYEKEE (reference sequence). This CDR3 is built from 16 residues. DNA of the CDR3: TGTGCCAGCAGCTTGAAACCGGGACAGTTGTCAGATACGCAGTATTTT. Protein: CASSLKPGQLSDTQYF.

The genes are TRBV5-6 and TRBJ2-3; 10 bases match TRBD1. The CDR3 has 15 residues. J lost 5 bases, V lost 3 bases, and 6 bases had no gene match. Germline-derived CDR1 and CDR2 are SGHDT and YYEEEE. The CDR3 DNA follows: TGTGCCAGCAGCTGGGGGACAGGGGTACAAGATACGCAGTATTTT. Translating gives CASSWGTGVQDTQYF.

This clone was found a few times. The chain employs TRBV19 and TRBJ2-3; 7 nucleotides align to TRBD1. The trim removed 0 bases at V and 2 bases at J, leaving 2 bases unmatched. CDR1 and CDR2 (germline): LNHDA, SQIVND (reference sequence). CDR3 length: 15 amino acids. The CDR3 loop is CASSIDQGDTDTQYF. The CDR3 bases are TGTGCCAGTAGTATAGATCAGGGGGACACAGATACGCAGTATTTT.

The chain combines TRBV9 with TRBJ2-3, with 12 positions matching TRBD2. This CDR3 comprises 16 residues. CDR1 SGDLS and CDR2 YYNGEE come from the germline V gene. V trimming: 4 bases; J trimming: 1 base; junction bases outside the gene matches: 4. The CDR3 sequence: CASSTSSGGGTDTQYF. The CDR3 DNA reads TGTGCCAGCAGCACATCTAGCGGGGGGGGCACAGATACGCAGTATTTT.

The V and J genes are TRBV2 and TRBJ2-3; TRBD2 might be the D (5 bases). Germline CDR1 SNHLY, CDR2 FYNNEI. This CDR3 is built from 11 residues. Trimming removed 9 bases at V and 6 bases at J, with 10 bases between. CDR3 sequence reads: CASKERDTQYF. The DNA of the CDR3 is TGTGCCAGTAAGGAGCGGGATACGCAGTATTTT.

This chain joins TRBV29-1 and TRBJ1-5, with TRBD1 identical over 7 bases. This CDR3 region has 13 residues. V shed 4 bases and J 5 bases; nucleotides not matched to a gene: 5. The germline V gene encodes CDR1 SQVTM and CDR2 ANQGSEA. The CDR3: CSVGGDSHQPQHF. The CDR3 DNA is TGCAGCGTTGGGGGGGACAGTCATCAGCCCCAGCATTTT.

The chain carries TRBV5-6 and TRBJ1-3, with 8 bases aligning to TRBD1. The trim removed 4 bases at V and 2 bases at J, leaving 11 bases unmatched. Per germline, CDR1 SGHDT and CDR2 YYEEEE. The CDR3 contains 17 residues. The CDR3 sequence: CASSPSGQGSTGNTIYF. The CDR3 DNA reads as TGTGCCAGCAGCCCTAGCGGACAGGGTAGCACTGGAAACACCATATATTTT.

The rearrangement uses TRBV19 and TRBJ1-2; D not certain. This CDR3 has 14 amino acids. CDR1 is LNHDA, CDR2 SQIVND, per germline (reference sequence). Trimming shortened V by 4 bases and J by 0 bases, and 9 bases separated the two germline ends. The CDR3, as DNA: TGTGCCAGTAGTACCTTACACCCTAACTATGGCTACACCTTC. Residues: CASSTLHPNYGYTF.

This chain uses TRBV30 with TRBJ1-1; TRBD1 matches 9 bases. There are 13 residues in the CDR3. J lost 5 bases, V lost 5 bases, and 6 bases had no gene match. Germline values: CDR1 GTSNPN, CDR2 SVGIG (reference sequence). The chain's CDR3 is CAWGTGSDTEAFF. The DNA of the CDR3 is TGTGCCTGGGGGACAGGGTCTGATACTGAAGCTTTCTTT. Full variable domain (remainder filled in from reference TRBV30 and TRBJ1-1): SQTIHQWPATLVQPVGSPLSLECTVEGTSNPNLYWYRQAAGRGLQLLFYSVGIGQISSEVPQNLSASRPQDRQFILSSKKLLLSDSGFYLCAWGTGSDTEAFFGQGTRLTVV.

This clone was picked up a small number of times. The V call is TRBV10-2, the J call TRBJ1-2; TRBD1 matches 8 bases. The V segment lost 2 bases and the J segment 4 bases; nucleotides outside the gene matches: 6. The CDR3 has 15 amino acids. Per germline, CDR1 WSHSY and CDR2 SAAADI. The CDR3: CASSEGQGAVYGYTF. DNA for the CDR3: TGCGCCAGCAGTGAGGGGCAGGGGGCCGTCTATGGCTACACCTTC.

This clone was found once. The chain couples TRBV5-1 to TRBJ1-5; possible D gene TRBD1, 5 bases. Germline values: CDR1 SGHRS, CDR2 YFSETQ. The CDR3 sequence is 16 residues long. V was cut by 0 bases and J by 6 bases, with 16 bases left in between. CDR3 sequence reads: CASSLAEAGGGQPQHF. The CDR3 DNA follows: TGCGCCAGCAGCTTGGCCGAGGCAGGCGGGGGTCAGCCCCAGCATTTT.

This chain joins TRBV19 and TRBJ2-1, with 10 positions matching TRBD2. The V segment lost 5 bases and the J segment 10 bases; nucleotides outside the gene matches: 11. This CDR3 is 15 amino acids long. Looked up from germline, CDR1 is LNHDA and CDR2 is SQIVND (reference sequence). CDR3 protein: CASSPSGGAPGEQFF. The CDR3 DNA is TGTGCCAGTAGTCCCAGCGGGGGGGCCCCGGGGGAGCAGTTCTTC. The entire variable domain, with the rest obtained from reference TRBV19 and TRBJ2-1, is as follows: DGGITQSPKYLFRKEGQNVTLSCEQNLNHDAMYWYRQDPGQGLRLIYYSQIVNDFQKGDIAEGYSVSREKKESFPLTVTSAQKNPTAFYLCASSPSGGAPGEQFFGPGTRLTVL.

The rearrangement uses TRBV7-9 and TRBJ1-1, with D possibly matching TRBD1 (6 bases). CDR1 is SEHNR and CDR2 is FQNEAQ in the germline V gene (reference sequence). The V end was cut by 5 bases, the J end by 5 bases, with 18 bases between. The length of the CDR3 is 15 residues. This chain's CDR3 is CASSPPWGPGTEAFF. The DNA for the CDR3 is TGTGCCAGCAGCCCACCCTGGGGGCCAGGGACTGAAGCTTTCTTT.

This sequence joins TRBV9 and TRBJ2-2; D possibly corresponds to TRBD1 (6 bases). V was cut by 5 bases and J by 7 bases, with 15 bases left in between. The CDR3 runs to 14 residues. Germline V gene data show CDR1 as SGDLS and CDR2 as YYNGEE. The CDR3 spells CASSAPQGHGELFF. As DNA, the CDR3 is TGTGCCAGCAGTGCCCCTCAGGGGCACGGGGAGCTGTTTTTT.